The clone carrying this T cell receptor (beta chain) has a count of ten or more. Germline CDR1 reads SGHTA; CDR2 reads FQGNSA. Trimming cost V 5 bases and J 1 base, with 11 bases left between them. The CDR3 loop spans 14 amino acids. Amplified material comprised TCR beta CDR3 regions derived from RNA transcripts. HTBI-primed RT-PCR formed the first round, and a multiplex PCR formed the second. TCRdb reprocessed the multiplex PCR reads with MiXCR, giving one entry per CDR3 protein. This sample carries 150,000 or so distinct CDR3 sequences, more than 30% of them seen once, and the ten largest clones take approximately 5.5%. This specimen belongs to a study of Graves' ophthalmopathy and Graves' hyperthyroidism.

The sequenced sample was peripheral blood. This chain uses TRBV7-2 with TRBJ1-1; D remains unclear. This TCR was recovered from a woman aged 40 to 49 with Graves' ophthalmopathy. Here the CDR3 DNA reads TGTGCCAGCAGCCCCCGTAATAAGAACACTGAAGCTTTCTTT. This encodes CASSPRNKNTEAFF.